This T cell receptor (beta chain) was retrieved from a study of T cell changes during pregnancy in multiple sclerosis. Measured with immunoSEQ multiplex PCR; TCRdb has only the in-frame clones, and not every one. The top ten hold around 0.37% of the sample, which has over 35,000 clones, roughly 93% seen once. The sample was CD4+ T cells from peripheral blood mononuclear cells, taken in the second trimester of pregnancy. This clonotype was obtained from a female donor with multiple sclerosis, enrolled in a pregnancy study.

The CDR3 DNA follows: TGTGCCAGCAGTTACAGGGTAACTAATGAAAAACTGTTTTTT. It encodes CASSYRVTNEKLFF. The chain joins TRBV28 to TRBJ1-4, with D possibly TRBD1 on 6 matching bases. Germline lookup yields CDR1 MDHEN and CDR2 SYDVKM. The CDR3 length is 14 residues. The V end was cut by 4 bases, the J end by 1 base, with 7 bases between. Combining the CDR3 with reference TRBV28 and TRBJ1-4 gives the whole variable domain DVKVTQSSRYLVKRTGEKVFLECVQDMDHENMFWYRQDPGLGLRLIYFSYDVKMKEKGDIPEGYSVSREKKERFSLILESASTNQTSMYLCASSYRVTNEKLFFGSGTQLSVL.